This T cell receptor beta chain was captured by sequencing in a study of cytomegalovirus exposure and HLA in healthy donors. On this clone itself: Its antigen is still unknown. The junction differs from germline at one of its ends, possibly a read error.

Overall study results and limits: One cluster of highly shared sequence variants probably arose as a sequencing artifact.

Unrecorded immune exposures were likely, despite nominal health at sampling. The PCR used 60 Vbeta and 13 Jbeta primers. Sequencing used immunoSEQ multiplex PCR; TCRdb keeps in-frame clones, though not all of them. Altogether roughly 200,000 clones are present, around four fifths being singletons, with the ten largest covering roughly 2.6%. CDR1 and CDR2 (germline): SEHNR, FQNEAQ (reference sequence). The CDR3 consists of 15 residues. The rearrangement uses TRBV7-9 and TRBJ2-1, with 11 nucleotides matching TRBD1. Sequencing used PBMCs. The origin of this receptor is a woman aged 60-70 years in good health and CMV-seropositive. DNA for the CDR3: TGTTCCAGCAGCCAGGGGACAGGGGGGTACAATGAGCAGTTCTTC. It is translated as CSSSQGTGGYNEQFF.